One and the same sample provided the 26 T cell receptor beta chains below, sequenced in a study of T cell responses to AZD1222 COVID-19 vaccine. Sequencing was performed with immunoSEQ multiplex PCR; in TCRdb, only in-frame clones are kept and a portion is missing. The table includes around 160,000 clones, about 91% detected once. Specimen: peripheral blood, collected 28 days after the second AZD1222 dose. Receptors were obtained from an adult who received the AZD1222 COVID-19 vaccine.

This clone was seen only once. V gene TRBV7-2 combines with J gene TRBJ1-3; a possible D gene is TRBD1 (5 bases). CDR3 size: 14 residues. Germline V gene sequence: CDR1 SGHTA, CDR2 FQGNSA. V shed 5 bases and J shed 4 bases, with 12 bases lying between them. The CDR3 DNA is TGTGCCAGCAGCACTCAGGGCTGGGGAAACACCATATATTTT. Translating it yields CASSTQGWGNTIYF.

The J gene is TRBJ1-1, the V gene TRBV6-6; 7 positions agree with TRBD1. The V and J ends lost 7 bases and 6 bases, in that order; junction bases with no gene match: 8. The germline gives CDR1 MNHNY, CDR2 SVGAGI (reference sequence). The CDR3 extends over 13 amino acids. The CDR3 nucleotides read TGTGCCAGCAATTCAGGGGGGAATCCTGAAGCTTTCTTT. As protein: CASNSGGNPEAFF.

The chain joins TRBV19 to TRBJ1-2; weak D call: TRBD1 (5 bases). The germline V gene encodes CDR1 LNHDA and CDR2 SQIVND (reference sequence). V dropped 4 bases and J dropped 4 bases, with 13 bases sitting between them. The CDR3 is 14 amino acids. CDR3 nucleotides: TGTGCCAGTAGTAGGGGGAAACCTAGCTATGGCTACACCTTC. This translates into CASSRGKPSYGYTF.

V is TRBV27 and J is TRBJ2-1; D unresolved. Deletions cut 6 bases from V and 5 bases from J, with 11 bases between. CDR1 and CDR2 from the germline V gene are MNHEY and SMNVEV (reference sequence). The CDR3 runs to 13 residues. CDR3 amino acids: CASRYLKHNEQFF. CDR3 coding DNA: TGTGCCAGCAGGTACCTTAAACACAATGAGCAGTTCTTC.

The chain employs TRBV24-1 and TRBJ2-2; 7 nucleotides align to TRBD1. CDR3 size: 12 residues. V shed 6 bases, J shed 6 bases, and the junction held 0 bases outside the gene matches. Germline lookup yields CDR1 KGHDR and CDR2 SFDVKD. CDR3 nucleotides: TGTGCCACCAGTAGGGGGCCCGGGGAGCTGTTTTTT. It is translated as CATSRGPGELFF.

This clone was seen only a few times. The rearrangement links TRBV6-6 to TRBJ2-2; 7 bases agree with TRBD1. The V gene end was trimmed by 5 bases and the J gene end by 3 bases; junction bases not matched to a gene: 6. CDR1 MNHNY and CDR2 SVGAGI come from the germline V gene (reference sequence). The length of the CDR3 is 15 residues. The chain's CDR3 is CASSPGQDYTGELFF. The CDR3 coding sequence is TGTGCCAGCAGTCCCGGACAGGACTACACCGGGGAGCTGTTTTTT.

The chain couples TRBV5-1 to TRBJ1-3; D ambiguous. The CDR3 loop spans 15 amino acids. The V and J ends lost 3 bases and 4 bases respectively, with 14 bases between them. Germline CDR1 SGHRS, CDR2 YFSETQ. This CDR3 reads CASSSLLPWGNTIYF. CDR3 coding DNA: TGCGCCAGCAGCTCGCTCCTGCCCTGGGGAAACACCATATATTTT.

This clone was counted a single time. The rearrangement links TRBV9 to TRBJ1-6; D is possibly TRBD1 (5 bases). CDR1 and CDR2 from the germline V gene are SGDLS and YYNGEE. The CDR3 loop spans 16 amino acids. Trimming removed 4 bases from V and 9 bases from J, with 20 bases in between. The DNA of the CDR3 is TGTGCCAGCAGCCCGACCGACTGGGGGAGTGGTTCACCCCTCCACTTT. Translation: CASSPTDWGSGSPLHF.

CDR3 amino acids: CASSLGEAFF. The CDR3 DNA is TGTGCCAGCAGTTTGGGTGAAGCTTTCTTT. The J gene is TRBJ1-1, the V gene TRBV6-5; unclear D gene. Germline assignment: CDR1 MNHEY and CDR2 SVGAGI. V was pared by 4 bases and J by 7 bases, with 4 bases between. This CDR3 is 10 amino acids long.

V gene TRBV28 combines with J gene TRBJ2-3; D gene uncertain. The V end was cut by 3 bases, the J end by 8 bases, with 12 bases between. There are 13 residues in the CDR3. Germline CDR1 is MDHEN and CDR2 is SYDVKM. This CDR3 is CASSFRPTRTQYF. In DNA form, the CDR3 reads TGTGCCAGCAGTTTTAGACCCACTCGTACGCAGTATTTT.

This sequence joins TRBV7-9 and TRBJ2-2; D remains unclear. Germline V lookup: CDR1 SEHNR, CDR2 FQNEAQ (reference sequence). CDR3 length: 15 amino acids. The V gene lost 1 base and the J gene lost 0 bases, with 6 bases spanning the gap. The CDR3 protein is CASSLEGPNTGELFF. CDR3 DNA: TGTGCCAGCAGCTTAGAAGGTCCGAACACCGGGGAGCTGTTTTTT.

V and J are TRBV29-1 and TRBJ1-5; D is unclear. CDR3 length equals 11 residues. V lost 5 bases and J 9 bases, leaving 11 bases between the germline ends. Germline V gives CDR1 SQVTM, CDR2 ANQGSEA. This CDR3 is CSVIGEGPQHF. The CDR3 DNA reads TGCAGCGTTATAGGAGAGGGGCCCCAGCATTTT.

The rearrangement uses TRBV5-1 and TRBJ2-5; D unresolved. With 0 bases removed from V and 4 bases from J, the gap between germline ends came to 4 bases. CDR3 length: 12 residues. Germline V lookup: CDR1 SGHRS, CDR2 YFSETQ. The CDR3 reads CASSLVLETQYF. The CDR3 nucleotides read TGCGCCAGCAGCTTGGTTTTAGAGACCCAGTACTTC. The full variable domain, its missing parts supplied by reference TRBV5-1 and TRBJ2-5, is KAGVTQTPRYLIKTRGQQVTLSCSPISGHRSVSWYQQTPGQGLQFLFEYFSETQRNKGNFPGRFSGRQFSNSRSEMNVSTLELGDSALYLCASSLVLETQYFGPGTRLLVL.

The V and J genes are TRBV6-6 and TRBJ1-2; D might be TRBD1 (5 bases). CDR3 length: 16 residues. Trimming cost V 2 bases and J 2 bases, with 15 bases left between them. Germline loops: CDR1 MNHNY, CDR2 SVGAGI (reference sequence). CDR3 amino acids: CASSYLGDFLNYGYTF. The CDR3 DNA reads TGTGCCAGCAGTTACCTAGGGGACTTTCTGAACTATGGCTACACCTTC.

The gene calls are TRBV5-1 and TRBJ1-1; D not resolved. The CDR3 contains 13 residues. V lost 3 bases and J 0 bases, leaving 6 bases between the germline ends. Germline V gene data show CDR1 as SGHRS and CDR2 as YFSETQ. The CDR3 DNA follows: TGCGCCAGCAGCTCCCAATTGAACACTGAAGCTTTCTTT. Translation: CASSSQLNTEAFF.

CDR3 bases: TGCGCCAGCAGCATGGGACAGGGGGCGGATGAGCAGTTCTTC. This gives the protein CASSMGQGADEQFF. The chain carries TRBV5-1 and TRBJ2-1; 12 bases align to TRBD1. Germline V gene lookup returns CDR1 SGHRS and CDR2 YFSETQ. The J segment lost 8 bases and the V segment lost 4 bases, leaving 4 bases of the junction unmatched. CDR3 length equals 14 residues.

J is TRBJ1-1 and V is TRBV9, with TRBD1 matching over 7 bases. Germline trimming cut 0 bases from V and 7 bases from J; bases unmatched to any gene: 6. CDR1 is SGDLS, CDR2 YYNGEE, per germline. CDR3 length: 14 residues. The CDR3 reads CASSVGSGQNEAFF. As DNA, the CDR3 is TGTGCCAGCAGCGTAGGGTCGGGACAGAATGAAGCTTTCTTT. The full variable domain, its missing parts supplied by reference TRBV9 and TRBJ1-1, is DSGVTQTPKHLITATGQRVTLRCSPRSGDLSVYWYQQSLDQGLQFLIQYYNGEERAKGNILERFSAQQFPDLHSELNLSSLELGDSALYFCASSVGSGQNEAFFGQGTRLTVV.

The rearrangement joins TRBV29-1 to TRBJ1-1; no clear D gene. The CDR3 has 13 amino acids. Germline V gene lookup returns CDR1 SQVTM and CDR2 ANQGSEA. Trimming shortened V by 7 bases and J by 0 bases, and 12 bases separated the two germline ends. The CDR3 spells CSALPRLNTEAFF. The CDR3 nucleotides read TGCAGCGCCTTGCCCAGGTTGAACACTGAAGCTTTCTTT.

The chain employs TRBV27 and TRBJ2-1; 7 bases line up with TRBD1. The CDR3 length is 17 residues. The V and J ends lost 5 bases and 6 bases, in that order; junction bases with no gene match: 16. From germline, CDR1 is MNHEY and CDR2 SMNVEV (reference sequence). The CDR3 spells CASSPQTGNDEGNEQFF. Written as DNA, the CDR3 is TGTGCCAGCAGTCCCCAGACAGGGAATGATGAGGGCAATGAGCAGTTCTTC.

The chain carries TRBV5-1 and TRBJ1-2; possible D gene TRBD1, 5 bases. V was cut by 0 bases and J by 4 bases, with 10 bases left in between. Germline V gene sequence: CDR1 SGHRS, CDR2 YFSETQ. This CDR3 has 14 amino acids. CDR3 region: CASSLVAGTYGYTF. The CDR3 DNA is TGCGCCAGCAGCTTGGTGGCAGGGACCTATGGCTACACCTTC. The whole variable domain, filled in from reference TRBV5-1 and TRBJ1-2, reads KAGVTQTPRYLIKTRGQQVTLSCSPISGHRSVSWYQQTPGQGLQFLFEYFSETQRNKGNFPGRFSGRQFSNSRSEMNVSTLELGDSALYLCASSLVAGTYGYTFGSGTRLTVV.

The chain has TRBV19 and TRBJ1-5; D is unclear. Germline V gene data show CDR1 as LNHDA and CDR2 as SQIVND (reference sequence). The CDR3 covers 14 residues. The V end lost 3 bases, the J end lost 0 bases, and 6 bases lay between the germline ends. The CDR3 DNA sequence: TGTGCCAGTAGTATCCGGGTTAGCAATCAGCCCCAGCATTTT. This gives the protein CASSIRVSNQPQHF. The full variable domain, rest sourced from reference TRBV19 and TRBJ1-5, is DGGITQSPKYLFRKEGQNVTLSCEQNLNHDAMYWYRQDPGQGLRLIYYSQIVNDFQKGDIAEGYSVSREKKESFPLTVTSAQKNPTAFYLCASSIRVSNQPQHFGDGTRLSIL.

The genes are TRBV11-2 and TRBJ1-3, with a weak D call TRBD1 (6 bases). The germline V gene encodes CDR1 SGHAT and CDR2 FQNNGV. The CDR3 length is 12 residues. V lost 6 bases to trimming and J lost 5 bases, with 8 bases between them. CDR3 residues: CASRQGRNTIYF. CDR3 in DNA: TGTGCCAGCAGACAGGGTCGAAACACCATATATTTT.

The CDR3 sequence: CASSYDRLYGYTF. The CDR3 bases are TGTGCCAGCAGCTACGACAGGCTTTATGGCTACACCTTC. The rearrangement joins TRBV6-5 to TRBJ1-2, with a tentative D call TRBD1 (6 bases). The CDR3 covers 13 residues. V was cut by 6 bases and J by 5 bases, with 13 bases left in between. In germline, CDR1 is MNHEY, CDR2 SVGAGI.

The rearrangement joins TRBV6-5 to TRBJ2-3, with a possible D match to TRBD2 (5 bases). The CDR3 sequence is 15 residues long. V shed 6 bases and J shed 0 bases, with 13 bases lying between them. The germline V gene has CDR1 MNHEY and CDR2 SVGAGI. In DNA form, the CDR3 reads TGTGCCAGCAGGGAGAGGGCGGAAAGCACAGATACGCAGTATTTT. This codes for CASRERAESTDTQYF.

This chain connects TRBV10-3 to TRBJ1-6; D not resolved. CDR3 length: 14 amino acids. Germline V CDR1 and CDR2: ENHRY, SYGVKD. V was clipped by 7 bases and J by 6 bases, with 13 bases between them. The CDR3: CAIKEGQTNSPLHF. CDR3 in DNA: TGTGCCATCAAAGAGGGCCAAACTAATTCACCCCTCCACTTT.

CDR3 protein: CASSLVSLNTEAFF. DNA for the CDR3: TGCGCCAGCAGCTTGGTTTCTTTAAACACTGAAGCTTTCTTT. V and J are TRBV5-1 and TRBJ1-1; no firm D call. This CDR3 region has 14 residues. Germline lookup yields CDR1 SGHRS and CDR2 YFSETQ. V was trimmed by 0 bases and J by 2 bases, leaving 8 bases between them.